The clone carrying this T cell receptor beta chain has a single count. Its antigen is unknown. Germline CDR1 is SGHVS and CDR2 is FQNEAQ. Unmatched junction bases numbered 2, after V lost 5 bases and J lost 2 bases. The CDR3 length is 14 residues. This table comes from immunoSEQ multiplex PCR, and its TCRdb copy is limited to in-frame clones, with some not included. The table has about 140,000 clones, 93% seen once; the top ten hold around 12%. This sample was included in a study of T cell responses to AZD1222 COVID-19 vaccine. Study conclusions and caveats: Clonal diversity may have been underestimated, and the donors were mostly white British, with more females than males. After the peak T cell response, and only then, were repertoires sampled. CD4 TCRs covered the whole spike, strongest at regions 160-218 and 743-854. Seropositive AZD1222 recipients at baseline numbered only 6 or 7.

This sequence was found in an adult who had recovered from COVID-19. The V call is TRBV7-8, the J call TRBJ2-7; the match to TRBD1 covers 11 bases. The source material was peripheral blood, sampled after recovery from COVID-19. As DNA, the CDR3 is TGTGCCAGCAGCACGGACAGGGGGCCCTACGAGCAGTACTTC. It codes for CASSTDRGPYEQYF.